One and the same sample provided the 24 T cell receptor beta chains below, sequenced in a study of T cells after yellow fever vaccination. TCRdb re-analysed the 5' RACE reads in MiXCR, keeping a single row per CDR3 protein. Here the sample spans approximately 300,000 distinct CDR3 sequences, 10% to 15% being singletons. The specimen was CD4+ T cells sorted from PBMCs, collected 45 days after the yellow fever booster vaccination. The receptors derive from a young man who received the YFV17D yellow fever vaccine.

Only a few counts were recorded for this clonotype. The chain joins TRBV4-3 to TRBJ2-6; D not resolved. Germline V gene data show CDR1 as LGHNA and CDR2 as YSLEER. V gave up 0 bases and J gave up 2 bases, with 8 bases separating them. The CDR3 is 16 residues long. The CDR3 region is CASSQDVPTGANVLTF. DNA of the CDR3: TGCGCCAGCAGCCAAGATGTTCCAACTGGGGCCAACGTCCTGACTTTC.

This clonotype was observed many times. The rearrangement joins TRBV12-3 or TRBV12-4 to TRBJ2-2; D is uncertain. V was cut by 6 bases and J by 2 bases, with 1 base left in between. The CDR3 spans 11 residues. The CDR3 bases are TGTGCCAGCAGAAACACCGGGGAGCTGTTTTTT. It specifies CASRNTGELFF.

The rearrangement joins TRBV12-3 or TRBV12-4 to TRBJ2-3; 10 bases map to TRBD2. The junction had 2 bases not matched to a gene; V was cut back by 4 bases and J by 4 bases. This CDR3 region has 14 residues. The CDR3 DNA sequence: TGTGCCAGCAGTTCTAGCGGGAGCGCAGATACGCAGTATTTT. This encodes CASSSSGSADTQYF.

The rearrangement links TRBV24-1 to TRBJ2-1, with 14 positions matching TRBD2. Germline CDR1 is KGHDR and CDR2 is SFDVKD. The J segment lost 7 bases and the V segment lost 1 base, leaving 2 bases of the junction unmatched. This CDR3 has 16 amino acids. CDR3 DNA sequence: TGTGCCACCAGTGATTTCGGGACTAGCGGGAGTAATGAGCAGTTCTTC. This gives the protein CATSDFGTSGSNEQFF.

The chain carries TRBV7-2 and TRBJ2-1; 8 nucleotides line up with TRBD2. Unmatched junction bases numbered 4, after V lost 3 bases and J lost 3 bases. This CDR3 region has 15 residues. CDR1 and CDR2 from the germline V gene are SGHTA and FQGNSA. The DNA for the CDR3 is TGTGCCAGCAGCTTTGGACTAGCCTACTACAATGAGCAGTTCTTC. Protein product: CASSFGLAYYNEQFF. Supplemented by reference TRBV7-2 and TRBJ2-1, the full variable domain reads GAGVSQSPSNKVTEKGKDVELRCDPISGHTALYWYRQSLGQGLEFLIYFQGNSAPDKSGLPSDRFSAERTGGSVSTLTIQRTQQEDSAVYLCASSFGLAYYNEQFFGPGTRLTVL.

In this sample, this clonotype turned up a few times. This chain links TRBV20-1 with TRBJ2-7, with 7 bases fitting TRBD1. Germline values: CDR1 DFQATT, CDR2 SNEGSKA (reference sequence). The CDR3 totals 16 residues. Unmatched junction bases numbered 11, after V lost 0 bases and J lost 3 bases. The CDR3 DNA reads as TGCAGTGCTAGAGATTCCTCTGGGCAGGGGGTCTACGAGCAGTACTTC. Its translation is CSARDSSGQGVYEQYF.

Here the CDR3 reads CASSQGGGKGETQYF. The DNA of the CDR3 is TGTGCCAGCAGCCAAGGTGGGGGGAAGGGTGAGACCCAGTACTTC. The chain couples TRBV3-1 to TRBJ2-5, with D possibly being TRBD2 (6 bases). Germline CDR1 is LGHDT and CDR2 is YNNKEL (reference sequence). CDR3 length equals 15 residues. V was pared by 1 base and J by 5 bases, with 14 bases between.

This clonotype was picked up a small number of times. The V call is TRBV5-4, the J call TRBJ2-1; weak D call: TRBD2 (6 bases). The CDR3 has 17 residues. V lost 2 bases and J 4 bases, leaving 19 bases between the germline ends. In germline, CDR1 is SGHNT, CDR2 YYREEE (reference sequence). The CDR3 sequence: CASSLGPPSGVYNEQFF. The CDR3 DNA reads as TGTGCCAGCAGCTTAGGACCTCCATCGGGAGTGTACAATGAGCAGTTCTTC.

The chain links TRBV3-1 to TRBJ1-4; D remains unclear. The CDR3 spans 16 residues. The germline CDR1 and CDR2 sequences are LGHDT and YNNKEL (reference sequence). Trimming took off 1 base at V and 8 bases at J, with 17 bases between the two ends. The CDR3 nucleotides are TGTGCCAGCAGCCAAGCAATTCAACCACGAGGAGAAAAACTGTTTTTT. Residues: CASSQAIQPRGEKLFF.

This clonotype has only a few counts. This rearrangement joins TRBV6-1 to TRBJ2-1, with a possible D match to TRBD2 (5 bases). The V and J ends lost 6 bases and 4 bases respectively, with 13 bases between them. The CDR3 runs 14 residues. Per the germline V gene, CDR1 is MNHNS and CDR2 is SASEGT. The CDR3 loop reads CASRRRSGYNEQFF. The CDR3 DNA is TGTGCCAGCAGGCGGAGATCGGGGTACAATGAGCAGTTCTTC.

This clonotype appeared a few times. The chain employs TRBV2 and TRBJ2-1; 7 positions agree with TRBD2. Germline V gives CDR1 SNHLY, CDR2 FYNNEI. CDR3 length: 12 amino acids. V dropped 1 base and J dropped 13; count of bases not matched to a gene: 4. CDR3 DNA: TGTGCCAGCAGTGAAGTGTCTAGCGGACAGTTCTTC. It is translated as CASSEVSSGQFF.

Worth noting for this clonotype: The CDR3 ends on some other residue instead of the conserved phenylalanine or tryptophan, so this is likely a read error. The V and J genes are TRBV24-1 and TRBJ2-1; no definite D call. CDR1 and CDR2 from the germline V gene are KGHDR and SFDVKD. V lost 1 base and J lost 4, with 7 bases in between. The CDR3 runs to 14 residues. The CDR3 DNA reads TGTGCCACCAGTGATTTCGGTGCTTACAATGAGCAGTTCTCC. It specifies CATSDFGAYNEQFS.

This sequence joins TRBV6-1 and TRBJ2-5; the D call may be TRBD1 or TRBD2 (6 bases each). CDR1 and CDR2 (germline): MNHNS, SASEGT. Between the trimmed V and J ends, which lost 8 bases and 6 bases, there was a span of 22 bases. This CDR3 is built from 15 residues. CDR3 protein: CASRPGGGSLKTQYF. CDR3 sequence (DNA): TGTGCCAGCCGTCCCGGGGGCGGAAGCTTGAAGACCCAGTACTTC.

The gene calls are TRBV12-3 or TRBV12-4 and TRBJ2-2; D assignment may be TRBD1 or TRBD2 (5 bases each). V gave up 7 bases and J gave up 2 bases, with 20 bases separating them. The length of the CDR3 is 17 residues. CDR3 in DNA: TGTGCCAGCACCCGAAACCTCGGGGACCGAAACACCGGGGAGCTGTTTTTT. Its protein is CASTRNLGDRNTGELFF.

CDR3 protein: CASSPKRNSYEQYF. As DNA, the CDR3 is TGTGCCAGCTCACCAAAGAGGAACTCCTACGAGCAGTACTTC. The chain recombines TRBV18 with TRBJ2-7; no clear D. V was trimmed by 2 bases and J by 0 bases, leaving 8 bases between them. Germline CDR1 and CDR2: KGHSH and LQKENI. The CDR3 spans 14 residues. Based on the CDR3 plus reference TRBV18 and TRBJ2-7, the full variable domain is NAGVMQNPRHLVRRRGQEARLRCSPMKGHSHVYWYRQLPEEGLKFMVYLQKENIIDESGMPKERFSAEFPKEGPSILRIQQVVRGDSAAYFCASSPKRNSYEQYFGPGTRLTVT.

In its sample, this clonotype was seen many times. CDR3 bases: TGCGCCAGCAGCGCGGGACTAGCGGGAGCTCGCGAGCAGTACTTC. Translated, it gives CASSAGLAGAREQYF. V and J are TRBV5-1 and TRBJ2-7, with TRBD2 matching 14 bases. V shed 4 bases and J 6 bases; nucleotides not matched to a gene: 6. From germline, CDR1 is SGHRS and CDR2 YFSETQ. CDR3 size: 15 residues.

The CDR3 region has the DNA TGTGCCAGCACCGAGGGGGCCGGGGTCTATGGCTACACCTTC. It is translated as CASTEGAGVYGYTF. The rearrangement links TRBV6-1 to TRBJ1-2; 7 bases map to TRBD1. Trimming cost V 7 bases and J 4 bases; bases outside gene matches: 9. The CDR3 length is 14 residues. Germline V gene lookup returns CDR1 MNHNS and CDR2 SASEGT.

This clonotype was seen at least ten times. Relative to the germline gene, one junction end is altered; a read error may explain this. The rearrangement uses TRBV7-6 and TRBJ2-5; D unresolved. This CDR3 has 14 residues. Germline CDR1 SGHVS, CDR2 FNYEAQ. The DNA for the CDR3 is TGTGCCAGCAGCTTAGCTGGAAGCCAAGGGACCCAGTACTTC. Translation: CASSLAGSQGTQYF.

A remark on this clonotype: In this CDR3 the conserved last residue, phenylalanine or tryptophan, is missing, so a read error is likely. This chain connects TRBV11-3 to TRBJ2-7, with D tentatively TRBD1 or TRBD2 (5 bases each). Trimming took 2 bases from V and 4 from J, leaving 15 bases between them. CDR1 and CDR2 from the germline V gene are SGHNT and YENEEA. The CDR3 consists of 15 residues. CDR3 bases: TGTGCCAGCAGCTTACGGGGCGCGGAAGGGTACGAGCAGTACTTA. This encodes CASSLRGAEGYEQYL.

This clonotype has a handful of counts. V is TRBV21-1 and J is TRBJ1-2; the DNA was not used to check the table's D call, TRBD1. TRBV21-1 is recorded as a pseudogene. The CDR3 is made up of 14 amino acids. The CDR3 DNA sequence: TGTGCCAGCAGCCGACAGGCCGCTAACTATGGCTACACCTTC. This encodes CASSRQAANYGYTF.

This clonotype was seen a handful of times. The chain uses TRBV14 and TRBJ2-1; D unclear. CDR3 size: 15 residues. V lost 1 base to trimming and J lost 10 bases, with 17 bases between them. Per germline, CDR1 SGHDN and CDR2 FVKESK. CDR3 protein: CASSQGYLYQQEQFF. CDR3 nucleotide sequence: TGTGCCAGCAGCCAAGGTTATCTCTACCAGCAAGAGCAGTTCTTC.

In DNA form, the CDR3 reads TGTGCCAGCAGCTTGCCGGGACGTGACGAGCAGTACTTC. Its protein is CASSLPGRDEQYF. This chain uses TRBV5-5 with TRBJ2-7, with D perhaps matching TRBD1 or TRBD2 (5 bases each). Trimming pared 1 base from V and 5 bases from J, leaving 10 bases between. This CDR3 has 13 residues. Germline CDR1 reads SGHKS; CDR2 reads YYEKEE (reference sequence).

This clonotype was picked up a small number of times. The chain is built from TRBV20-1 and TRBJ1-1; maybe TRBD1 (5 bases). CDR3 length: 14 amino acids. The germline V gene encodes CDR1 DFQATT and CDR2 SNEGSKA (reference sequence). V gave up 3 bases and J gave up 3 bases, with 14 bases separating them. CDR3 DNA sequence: TGCAGTGCTAGCCCCTTCCAGGGTTACACTGAAGCTTTCTTT. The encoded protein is CSASPFQGYTEAFF.

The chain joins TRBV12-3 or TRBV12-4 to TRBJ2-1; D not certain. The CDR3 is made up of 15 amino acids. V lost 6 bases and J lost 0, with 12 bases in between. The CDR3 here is CASSPVGGSYNEQFF. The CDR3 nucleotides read TGTGCCAGCAGCCCTGTGGGCGGCTCCTACAATGAGCAGTTCTTC.